This T cell receptor beta chain emerged from a study of blood T cell repertoires in COVID-19. Study at large: COVID-19 samples collected from the United States, Italy and Spain covered acute and convalescent phases.

How the authors handled the data: Using reference gene primer amplification, nucleated cell counts were estimated. The assay was immunoSEQ multiplex PCR, and TCRdb's table has in-frame clones only and misses some. The D gene and trimming were derived from the DNA, and the V and J assignments and clone size from that table. The data show 200,000 to 300,000 clones, approximately 82% seen once. Germline values: CDR1 LNHDA, CDR2 SQIVND (reference sequence). This CDR3 spans 14 amino acids. Trimming stripped 7 bases from V and 3 bases from J, with 14 bases between. The sequenced material came from peripheral blood. J is TRBJ2-3 and V is TRBV19; weak D call: TRBD1 (5 bases). The sequence came from a man aged 35-49 years who had recovered from COVID-19. The CDR3 protein is CASKRWGKTDTQYF. CDR3 sequence (DNA): TGTGCCAGTAAAAGGTGGGGCAAAACAGATACGCAGTATTTT. The whole variable domain, remainder taken from reference TRBV19 and TRBJ2-3, is DGGITQSPKYLFRKEGQNVTLSCEQNLNHDAMYWYRQDPGQGLRLIYYSQIVNDFQKGDIAEGYSVSREKKESFPLTVTSAQKNPTAFYLCASKRWGKTDTQYFGPGTRLTVL.